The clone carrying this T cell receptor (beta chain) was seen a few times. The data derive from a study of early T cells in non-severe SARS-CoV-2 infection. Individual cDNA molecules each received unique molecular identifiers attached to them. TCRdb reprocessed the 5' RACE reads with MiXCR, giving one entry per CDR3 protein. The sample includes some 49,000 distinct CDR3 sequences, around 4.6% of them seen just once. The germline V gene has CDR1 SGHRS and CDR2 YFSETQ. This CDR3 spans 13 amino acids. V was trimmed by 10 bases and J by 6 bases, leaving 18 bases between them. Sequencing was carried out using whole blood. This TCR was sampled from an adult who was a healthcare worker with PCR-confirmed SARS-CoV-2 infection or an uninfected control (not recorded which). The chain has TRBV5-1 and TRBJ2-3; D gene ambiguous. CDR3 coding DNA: TGCGCCTCCAGCTTGGACCAGGCCGATACGCAGTATTTT. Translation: CASSLDQADTQYF.